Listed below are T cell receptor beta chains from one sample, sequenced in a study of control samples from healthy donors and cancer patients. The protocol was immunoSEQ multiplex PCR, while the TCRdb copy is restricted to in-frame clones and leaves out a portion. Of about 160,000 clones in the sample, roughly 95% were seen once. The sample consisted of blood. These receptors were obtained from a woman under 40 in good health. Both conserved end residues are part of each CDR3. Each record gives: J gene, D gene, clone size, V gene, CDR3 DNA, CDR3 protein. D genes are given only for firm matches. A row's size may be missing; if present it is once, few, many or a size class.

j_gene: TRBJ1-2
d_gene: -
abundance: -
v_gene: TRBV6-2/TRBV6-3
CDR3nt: TGTGCCAGCAGTTACGCTGGTCGGGGGTATGGCTACACCTTC
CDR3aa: CASSYAGRGYGYTF

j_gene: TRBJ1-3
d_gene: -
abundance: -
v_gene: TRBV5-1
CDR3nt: TGCGCCAGCAGCTTGTCAGGCTCTGGAAACACCATATATTTT
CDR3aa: CASSLSGSGNTIYF

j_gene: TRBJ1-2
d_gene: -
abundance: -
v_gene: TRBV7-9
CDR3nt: TGTGCCAGCAGCTTATCAGGGAAGAGGGGGGCGGATGGCTACACCTTC
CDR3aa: CASSLSGKRGADGYTF

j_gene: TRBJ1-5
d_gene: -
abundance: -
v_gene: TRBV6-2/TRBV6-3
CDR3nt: TGTGCCAGCAGTTCCCAAGAAAATCAGCCCCAGCATTTT
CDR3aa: CASSSQENQPQHF

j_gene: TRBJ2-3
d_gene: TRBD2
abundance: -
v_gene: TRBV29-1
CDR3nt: TGCAGCGGACGGACTAGCGGGGCTCGTGGAGATACGCAGTATTTT
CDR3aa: CSGRTSGARGDTQYF

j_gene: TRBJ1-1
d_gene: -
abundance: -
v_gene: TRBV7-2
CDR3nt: TGTGCCAGCAGCCGCAGGCTACCAGATGAAGCTTTCTTT
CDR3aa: CASSRRLPDEAFF

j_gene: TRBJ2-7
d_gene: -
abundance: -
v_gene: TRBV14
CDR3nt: TGTGCCAGCAGCCAAGGGCAAGGAAGCTCCTACGAGCAGTACTTC
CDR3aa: CASSQGQGSSYEQYF

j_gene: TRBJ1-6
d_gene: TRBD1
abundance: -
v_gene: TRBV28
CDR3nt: TGTGCCAGCAGTCCAGGGACAGGGGTTGGATCACCCCTCCACTTT
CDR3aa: CASSPGTGVGSPLHF

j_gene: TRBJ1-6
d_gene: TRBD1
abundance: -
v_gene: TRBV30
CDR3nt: TGTGCCTGGCGAACAGGGGGCTCTATCTATAATTCACCCCTCCACTTT
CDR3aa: CAWRTGGSIYNSPLHF

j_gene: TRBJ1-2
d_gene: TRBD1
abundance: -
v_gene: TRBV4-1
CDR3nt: TGCGCCAGCAGCCAAAAGGGGGGAGGGGGCGCTTACAACTATGGCTACACCTTC
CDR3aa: CASSQKGGGGAYNYGYTF

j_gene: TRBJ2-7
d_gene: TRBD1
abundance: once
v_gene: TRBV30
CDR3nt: TGTGCCTGGAGCCGAAACCACAGGGGCTACGAGCAGTACTTC
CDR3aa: CAWSRNHRGYEQYF

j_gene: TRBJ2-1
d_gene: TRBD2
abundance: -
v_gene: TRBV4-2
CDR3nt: TGTGCCAGCAGCCGTAGACTAGCGGGACACTACAATGAGCAGTTCTTC
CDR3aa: CASSRRLAGHYNEQFF

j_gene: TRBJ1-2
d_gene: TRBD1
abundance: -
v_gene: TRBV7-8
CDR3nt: TGTGCCAGCAGCTTAGCCCCGGACAGGGGCGTCCTAGGCTATGGCTACACCTTC
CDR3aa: CASSLAPDRGVLGYGYTF

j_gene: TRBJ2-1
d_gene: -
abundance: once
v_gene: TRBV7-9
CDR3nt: TGTGCCAGCAGCTTAGTGGTACAGCGAGTCTACAATGAGCAGTTCTTC
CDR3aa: CASSLVVQRVYNEQFF

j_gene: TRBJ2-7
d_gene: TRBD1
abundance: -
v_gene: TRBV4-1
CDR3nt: TGCGCCAGCAGCCACCGGGACAGGGGCGGCGACGAGCAGTACTTC
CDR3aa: CASSHRDRGGDEQYF